The 12 T cell receptor beta chains below were found in one sample sequenced in a study of blood T cell repertoires in COVID-19. Sequencing used immunoSEQ multiplex PCR; TCRdb keeps in-frame clones, though not all of them. The profile covers 87,000 or so clones, with about 85% appearing a single time and 2.5% to 3.5% taken by the ten largest. The specimen was peripheral blood. The receptors come from a woman of 80 years or more with COVID-19, enrolled during active disease.

DNA for the CDR3: TGCGCCAGCACCCATCCACTAGCGTACAACAGTGAGCAGTTCTTC. Amino acids: CASTHPLAYNSEQFF. This chain joins TRBV5-1 and TRBJ2-1, with 7 bases identical to TRBD2. Per the germline V gene, CDR1 is SGHRS and CDR2 is YFSETQ. This CDR3 is 15 amino acids long. V trimming: 6 bases; J trimming: 9 bases; junction bases outside the gene matches: 15.

The rearrangement uses TRBV5-1 and TRBJ2-7, with D possibly TRBD1 on 6 matching bases. Germline loops: CDR1 SGHRS, CDR2 YFSETQ. This CDR3 region has 14 residues. Trimming removed 0 bases at V and 7 bases at J, with 14 bases between. The CDR3 sequence is CASSLARGPKEQYF. In DNA form, the CDR3 reads TGCGCCAGCAGCTTGGCCAGGGGCCCCAAGGAGCAGTACTTC.

CDR3 DNA: TGTGCCAGCAGCTTAGGACAGGGCGATGAGCAGTTCTTC. Translating gives CASSLGQGDEQFF. The chain recombines TRBV7-2 with TRBJ2-1, with 7 positions matching TRBD1. This CDR3 is built from 13 residues. With V trimmed by 1 base and J by 8 bases, 2 bases remained unmatched. Germline CDR1 and CDR2: SGHTA and FQGNSA.

The CDR3 sequence is CASSQGLVTETQYF. The CDR3 nucleotides are TGCGCCAGCAGCCAAGGACTAGTCACAGAGACCCAGTACTTC. This chain joins TRBV10-1 and TRBJ2-5; 7 bases agree with TRBD2. The CDR3 totals 14 residues. Unmatched junction bases numbered 8, after V lost 6 bases and J lost 4 bases. The V gene's germline CDR1 is WNHNN and CDR2 SYGVQD (reference sequence).

This clone was recorded once. This chain uses TRBV2 with TRBJ2-5; 14 nucleotides match TRBD2. With V trimmed by 8 bases and J by 0 bases, 5 bases remained unmatched. CDR1 is SNHLY, CDR2 FYNNEI, per germline. The CDR3 contains 16 residues. The CDR3 loop reads CASAGLAGAYQETQYF. CDR3 DNA: TGTGCCAGCGCGGGACTAGCGGGGGCGTACCAAGAGACCCAGTACTTC.

The CDR3 coding sequence is TGTGCCAGCAGTTACCAACAGGGGGGCGGTTTAGACGGCTACACCTTC. This codes for CASSYQQGGGLDGYTF. The rearrangement uses TRBV6-5 and TRBJ1-2, with 8 bases that match TRBD1. The junction had 13 bases not matched to a gene; V was cut back by 2 bases and J by 8 bases. The germline CDR1 and CDR2 sequences are MNHEY and SVGAGI. CDR3 length: 16 amino acids.

This clone came up once. This chain links TRBV13 with TRBJ2-2; no clear D. V was shortened by 1 base and J by 7 bases, with 7 bases between the two germline ends. Germline values: CDR1 PRHDT, CDR2 FYEKMQ (reference sequence). The CDR3 runs to 13 residues. CDR3 protein: CASSLVAGGELFF. The CDR3 nucleotides are TGTGCCAGCAGCTTAGTAGCTGGCGGGGAGCTGTTTTTT.

The sample holds a few counts of this clone. The rearrangement joins TRBV2 to TRBJ2-1, with D possibly matching TRBD1 (5 bases). The CDR3 extends over 15 amino acids. Trimming removed 6 bases at V and 1 base at J, with 13 bases between. The germline gives CDR1 SNHLY, CDR2 FYNNEI. CDR3: CASRPSAGSYNEQFF. As DNA, the CDR3 is TGTGCCAGCAGACCCTCGGCAGGGTCCTACAATGAGCAGTTCTTC.

The rearrangement links TRBV7-3 to TRBJ1-1, with D perhaps TRBD1 (5 bases). V shed 6 bases and J shed 2 bases, with 10 bases lying between them. Germline lookup yields CDR1 SGHTA and CDR2 FQGTGA. This CDR3 is built from 13 residues. The CDR3 sequence: CASSWTPNTEAFF. Written as DNA, the CDR3 is TGTGCCAGCAGTTGGACACCTAACACTGAAGCTTTCTTT.

This clone has only a few counts. The J gene is TRBJ2-5, the V gene TRBV7-2; 7 nucleotides line up with TRBD2. J lost 1 base, V lost 5 bases, and 1 base had no gene match. The CDR3 has 13 amino acids. The V gene's germline CDR1 is SGHTA and CDR2 FQGNSA. Here the CDR3 reads CASSRGSQETQYF. The CDR3 DNA reads TGTGCCAGCAGCCGCGGGAGCCAAGAGACCCAGTACTTC.

This chain links TRBV2 with TRBJ2-7, with TRBD2 matching 9 bases. The length of the CDR3 is 14 residues. The V gene end was trimmed by 5 bases and the J gene end by 5 bases; junction bases not matched to a gene: 7. CDR1 and CDR2 (germline): SNHLY, FYNNEI. As DNA, the CDR3 is TGTGCCAGCAGTTCCGTAGCGGGAGCGGACGAGCAGTACTTC. Its protein product is CASSSVAGADEQYF.

The chain employs TRBV7-9 and TRBJ1-4, with unresolved D. From germline, CDR1 is SEHNR and CDR2 FQNEAQ (reference sequence). Trimming stripped 3 bases from V and 5 bases from J, with 4 bases between. This CDR3 contains 12 residues. The CDR3 is CASSFVNEKLFF. CDR3 DNA sequence: TGTGCCAGCAGCTTCGTCAATGAAAAACTGTTTTTT. The full variable domain, rest sourced from reference TRBV7-9 and TRBJ1-4, is DTGVSQNPRHKITKRGQNVTFRCDPISEHNRLYWYRQTLGQGPEFLTYFQNEAQLEKSRLLSDRFSAERPKGSFSTLEIQRTEQGDSAMYLCASSFVNEKLFFGSGTQLSVL.